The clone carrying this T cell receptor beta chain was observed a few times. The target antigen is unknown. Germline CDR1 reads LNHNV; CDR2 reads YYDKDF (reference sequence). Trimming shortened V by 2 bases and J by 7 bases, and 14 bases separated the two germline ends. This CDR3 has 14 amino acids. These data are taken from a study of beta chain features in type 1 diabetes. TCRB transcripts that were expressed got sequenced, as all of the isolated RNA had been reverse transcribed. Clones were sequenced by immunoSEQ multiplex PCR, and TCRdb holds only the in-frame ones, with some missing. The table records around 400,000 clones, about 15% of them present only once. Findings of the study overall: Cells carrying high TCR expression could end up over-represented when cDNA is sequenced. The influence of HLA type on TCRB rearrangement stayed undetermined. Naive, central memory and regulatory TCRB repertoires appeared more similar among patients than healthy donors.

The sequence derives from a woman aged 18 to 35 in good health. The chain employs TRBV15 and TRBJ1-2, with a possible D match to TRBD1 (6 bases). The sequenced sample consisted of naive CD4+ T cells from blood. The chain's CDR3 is CATSRSKTGFGYTF. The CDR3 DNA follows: TGTGCCACCAGCAGATCGAAAACAGGGTTTGGCTACACCTTC.